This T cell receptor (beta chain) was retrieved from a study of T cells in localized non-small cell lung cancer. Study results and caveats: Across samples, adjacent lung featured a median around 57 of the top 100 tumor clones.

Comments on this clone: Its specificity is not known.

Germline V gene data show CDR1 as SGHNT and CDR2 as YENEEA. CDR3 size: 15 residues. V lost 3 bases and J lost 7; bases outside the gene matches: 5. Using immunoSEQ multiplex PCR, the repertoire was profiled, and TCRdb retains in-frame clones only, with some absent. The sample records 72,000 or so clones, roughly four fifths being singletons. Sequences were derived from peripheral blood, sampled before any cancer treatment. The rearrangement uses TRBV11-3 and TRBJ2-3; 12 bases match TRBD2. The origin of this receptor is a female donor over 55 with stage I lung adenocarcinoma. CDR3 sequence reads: CASSFRLAGENTQYF. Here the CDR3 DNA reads TGTGCCAGCAGCTTTAGACTAGCGGGAGAAAATACGCAGTATTTT. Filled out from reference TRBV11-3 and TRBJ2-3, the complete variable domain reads EAGVVQSPRYKIIEKKQPVAFWCNPISGHNTLYWYLQNLGQGPELLIRYENEEAVDDSQLPKDRFSAERLKGVDSTLKIQPAELGDSAVYLCASSFRLAGENTQYFGPGTRLTVL.